This T cell receptor beta chain was obtained from a study of Ad26.COV2.S vaccination and SARS-CoV-2 variants. The study's findings and limits: Spike-specific TCR breadth in vaccine recipients exceeded that seen in placebo recipients. The breadth of spike-specific CD8+ and CD4+ T cell responses after vaccination was reportedly substantial.

The germline gives CDR1 GTSNPN, CDR2 SVGIG (reference sequence). CDR3 length equals 15 residues. After removal of 2 bases from V and 6 bases from J, the junction contained 9 bases not matched to a gene. Repertoires were generated with immunoSEQ multiplex PCR, while TCRdb's copy carries only in-frame clones and drops some. Of 250,000 or so clones listed, around 90% were seen once; the top ten hold about 2.8%. The count of this clone is one. Its antigen is unknown. Stated treatment: some 19 received Ad26.COV2.S at low or high dose, single or two shots; roughly five received placebo; per-sample allocation not given. The samples were gathered on day 63 after the first injection of vaccine or placebo.

The clonotype was recovered from a person aged 18-65 years who received the Ad26.COV2.S COVID-19 vaccine or a placebo. This chain joins TRBV30 and TRBJ2-4; 8 bases map to TRBD1. This material consisted of peripheral blood, taken in a trial of Ad26.COV2.S vaccine versus placebo. CDR3 region: CAWSPLTGQGNIQYF. CDR3 bases: TGTGCCTGGAGTCCTCTAACTGGACAGGGAAACATTCAGTACTTC.